This record concerns one T cell receptor beta chain sequence. The data were obtained in a study of blood T cell repertoires in COVID-19. The repertoire was sequenced with immunoSEQ multiplex PCR; TCRdb's copy has only in-frame clones and lacks some. The sample yields 300,000 to 400,000 clones, 85% to 90% seen once. Germline CDR1 KGHDR, CDR2 SFDVKD. V was pared by 5 bases and J by 3 bases, with 10 bases between. The CDR3 extends over 13 amino acids. The chain is built from TRBV24-1 and TRBJ2-7; weak D call: TRBD2 (6 bases). Sequencing input: peripheral blood. This receptor was identified in a woman in her 70s with COVID-19, enrolled during active disease. For the CDR3, the DNA is TGTGCCACCAGTGCCACGGGGGACTACGAGCAGTACTTC. Residues: CATSATGDYEQYF.